Described below is a single T cell receptor beta chain sequence and its context. Its target is unknown. This sample stems from a study of cytomegalovirus exposure and HLA in healthy donors. Study-wide findings and caveats: Immune exposure information comprised only CMV serostatus.

Healthy bone marrow donors made up the donor group. 60 Vbeta and 13 Jbeta primers were used in PCR. Profiled with immunoSEQ multiplex PCR; TCRdb holds only in-frame clones, not every one. The sample totals some 60,000 clones. This CDR3 is 16 amino acids long. CDR1 MGHRA and CDR2 YSYEKL come from the germline V gene. Unmatched junction bases numbered 8, after V lost 0 bases and J lost 4 bases. The clonotype was recovered from a male donor in good health and CMV-seronegative. Input material: PBMCs. The chain carries TRBV4-1 and TRBJ1-1; TRBD1 matches 7 bases. The CDR3 loop reads CASSQDLARGRTEAFF. In nucleotides, the CDR3 is TGCGCCAGCAGCCAAGATCTGGCAAGGGGGCGCACTGAAGCTTTCTTT.